The present TCR beta chain was sequenced within a study of blood T cell repertoires in COVID-19. The wider study: Samples came from the United States, Italy and Spain, spanning acute and convalescent COVID-19.

Assay used: immunoSEQ multiplex PCR; TCRdb lists only in-frame clones, some missing. The sample gives approximately 70,000 clones, approximately 90% of which show up once; about 2.5% is in the top ten. The sample consisted of peripheral blood. The sequence was collected from a man aged 50-60 years with COVID-19, enrolled during active disease.

The CDR3 DNA reads as TGTGCCAGCAGCCCTCCGGCGGGGCAAGAGACCCAGTACTTC. This translates into CASSPPAGQETQYF. V and J are TRBV7-6 and TRBJ2-5; tentatively, D is TRBD2 (6 bases). From germline, CDR1 is SGHVS and CDR2 FNYEAQ. Trimming took 5 bases from V and 2 from J, leaving 12 bases between them. This CDR3 spans 14 amino acids. The full variable domain, rest sourced from reference TRBV7-6 and TRBJ2-5, is GAGVSQSPRYKVTKRGQDVALRCDPISGHVSLYWYRQALGQGPEFLTYFNYEAQQDKSGLPNDRFSAERPEGSISTLTIQRTEQRDSAMYRCASSPPAGQETQYFGPGTRLLVL.